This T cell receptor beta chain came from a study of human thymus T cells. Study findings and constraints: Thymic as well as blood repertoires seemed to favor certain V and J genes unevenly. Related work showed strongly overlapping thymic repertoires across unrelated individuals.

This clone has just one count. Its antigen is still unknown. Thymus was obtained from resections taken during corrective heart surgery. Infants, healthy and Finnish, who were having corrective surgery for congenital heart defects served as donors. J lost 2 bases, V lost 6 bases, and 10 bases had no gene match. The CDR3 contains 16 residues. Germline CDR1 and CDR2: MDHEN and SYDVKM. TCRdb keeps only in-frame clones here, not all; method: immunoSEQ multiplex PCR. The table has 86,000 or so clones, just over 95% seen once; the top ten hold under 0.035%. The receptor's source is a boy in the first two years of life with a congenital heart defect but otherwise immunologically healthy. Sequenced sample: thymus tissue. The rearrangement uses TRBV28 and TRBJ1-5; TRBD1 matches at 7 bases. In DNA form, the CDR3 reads TGTGCCAGCAGCTGGGACAGCCAGTTGGGCAATCAGCCCCAGCATTTT. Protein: CASSWDSQLGNQPQHF.